The subject of this entry is one T cell receptor (beta chain). The entry originates in a study of blood T cell repertoires in COVID-19. Clones were sequenced by immunoSEQ multiplex PCR, and TCRdb holds only the in-frame ones, with some missing. The sample records about 300,000 clones, roughly 90% being singletons. This clonotype originated in a woman between 50 and 59 years old who had been exposed to COVID-19. Sequences were obtained from PBMCs or T cells enriched from blood (not recorded which).

The CDR3 reads CASSLARLAGGLNEQFF. The CDR3 region has the DNA TGTGCCAGCAGCTTAGCGAGGCTAGCGGGGGGGCTTAATGAGCAGTTCTTC. The chain joins TRBV7-8 to TRBJ2-1, with TRBD2 matching 12 bases. CDR3 length: 17 residues. CDR1 is SGHVS and CDR2 is FQNEAQ in the germline V gene. After removal of 0 bases from V and 7 bases from J, the junction contained 7 bases not matched to a gene.